The clone carrying this TCR beta chain occurred many times. Antigen: not known. This record belongs to a study of beta chain features in type 1 diabetes. Study as a whole: Sorted cell examination encompassed approximately 110 million cells across all samples. Study observations and caveats: A possible short-template PCR bias applies equally to patients and controls. A closer apparent resemblance between naive, central memory and Treg TCRB repertoires was seen in patients than in healthy donors.

V lost 2 bases and J lost 4, with 13 bases in between. Germline CDR1 and CDR2: SGHNT and YYREEE (reference sequence). This CDR3 has 15 amino acids. Expressed TCRB transcripts were sequenced because the entire RNA isolate underwent reverse transcription. About 3.57 million reads were obtained on average from naive, central memory and regulatory T cell samples. TCRdb keeps only in-frame clones here, not all; method: immunoSEQ multiplex PCR. The sample lists 350,000 to 450,000 clones; approximately 14% were seen once. Sequencing was carried out using naive CD4+ T cells from blood. The genes are TRBV5-4 and TRBJ2-1; a weak D match, TRBD1 (6 bases). This TCR derives from a man in his thirties or forties in good health. CDR3 protein: CASSFQGILYNEQFF. CDR3 in DNA: TGTGCCAGCAGCTTTCAGGGGATCTTATACAATGAGCAGTTCTTC.